The entry that follows covers one TCR beta chain sequence. At the DNA level, this CDR3 is encoded by other sequences in the same sample as well. This record comes from a study of identifying expanded T cells in peripheral blood. Collection occurred without any documented infections or immune events in donors. Using immunoSEQ multiplex PCR, the repertoire was profiled, and TCRdb retains in-frame clones only, with some absent. The data contain approximately 130,000 clones, roughly 80% of them seen just once; the ten biggest clones take up approximately 3%. The germline CDR1 and CDR2 sequences are SEHNR and FQNEAQ (reference sequence). This CDR3 comprises 11 residues. V lost 2 bases and J lost 7, with 5 bases in between.

Material: blood. The chain uses TRBV7-9 and TRBJ1-2; a possible D gene is TRBD1 (5 bases). The TCR was taken from a person between 18 and 70 years old in good health. The CDR3: CASSLQGGYTF. CDR3 coding DNA: TGTGCCAGCAGCTTACAGGGTGGCTACACCTTC.